This is a list of T cell receptor beta chains from one sample in a study of blood T cells in healthy people across ages. TCRdb fed the 5' RACE reads into MiXCR, producing one record per CDR3 protein. The sample yields roughly 800,000 distinct CDR3 sequences, 20% to 25% seen once. These data were likewise used in another study, on T cells of mothers and their children.

Sequencing was carried out using blood. These receptors came from a boy under 18 in good health. The conserved cysteine and the conserved F or W are not part of the CDR3 here. Each record gives: J gene, V gene, D gene, CDR3 protein. D genes are given only for firm matches.

TRBJ2-1,TRBV4-2,TRBD2,ASSQGGGRTAYNEQF
TRBJ2-3,TRBV20-1,TRBD2,SARDLSGSEVDTQY
TRBJ2-1,TRBV4-2,-,ASSQVRGSPYNEQF
TRBJ2-1,TRBV3-1,-,ASSQFLANGEQF
TRBJ2-1,TRBV24-1,-,ATSALRNEQF
TRBJ2-5,TRBV4-1,-,ASSQENRAQETQY
TRBJ2-5,TRBV5-1,TRBD1,ASSGKTGGPQETQY
TRBJ2-4,TRBV12-5,-,ASAWTDLNIQY
TRBJ1-1,TRBV7-9,TRBD1,ASSPDRGRNTEAF
TRBJ1-4,TRBV29-1,TRBD1,SVGEGQGVGKLF
TRBJ2-5,TRBV20-1,-,SARKGSQETQY
-,TRBV7-9,-,ASSLKGWEQF
TRBJ2-3,TRBV7-2,-,ASSLGGPSTDTQY
TRBJ2-1,TRBV20-1,-,SAKELARGYEQF
-,TRBV27,-,ASSFSRSNEQF
TRBJ1-3,TRBV29-1,-,SVEKGNTIY
TRBJ2-1,TRBV20-1,-,SARPQGYNEQF
TRBJ1-3,TRBV12-3/TRBV12-4,TRBD1,ASSRTGTGDLIIY
TRBJ2-3,TRBV4-3,TRBD2,ASSQEKSGGTTDTQY
TRBJ1-2,TRBV10-3,-,AISESVREDGYT
TRBJ2-5,TRBV29-1,-,SVAGVYQETQY
TRBJ2-1,TRBV15,TRBD2,ATSRTLAALGNNEQF
-,TRBV20-1,TRBD2,SASGPRAGVGETQY
TRBJ2-5,TRBV20-1,-,SARKQGYETQY
TRBJ2-1,TRBV29-1,-,SVEETSRSSYNEQF
TRBJ2-4,TRBV5-1,TRBD2,ASSSGDPYSGVSQLAKNIQY
-,TRBV12-3/TRBV12-4,-,ASRGAGEQY
TRBJ2-2,TRBV7-2,-,ASSPGLGGRTGELF
TRBJ1-2,TRBV28,-,ASTFGREVYGYT
TRBJ2-4,TRBV28,TRBD1,ASSPGQIQGVDIQY
TRBJ2-1,TRBV29-1,-,SVEARTGEQF
TRBJ1-1,TRBV18,-,ASSPPVGVTTEAF
TRBJ2-5,TRBV12-3/TRBV12-4,-,ASSLEGTGKETQY
TRBJ1-1,TRBV29-1,-,SVHLNTEAF
TRBJ2-5,TRBV5-1,-,ASSFLIDQETQY
TRBJ2-5,TRBV12-3/TRBV12-4,-,ASSLGQEQETQY
TRBJ1-1,TRBV5-1,-,ASSLEGSYTEAF
TRBJ2-7,TRBV6-2/TRBV6-3,-,ASGQLSYEQY
TRBJ2-5,TRBV6-4,-,ASSDGNSETQY
TRBJ1-6,TRBV6-5,-,ASSYRHKNSPLH
TRBJ2-5,TRBV29-1,-,SVGLGAGETQY
TRBJ1-2,TRBV7-2,-,ASSLRGRAFGGYT
TRBJ2-3,TRBV11-2,TRBD1,ASSYRDRGVDTQY
TRBJ2-4,TRBV9,-,ASSGRDSLIAKNIQY
TRBJ2-1,TRBV12-3/TRBV12-4,TRBD2,ASSFTGGPIDEQF
TRBJ1-2,TRBV7-3,TRBD1,ASSELPGQVGGYT
TRBJ1-3,TRBV28,-,ASSLSPLTDIGNTIY
TRBJ1-2,TRBV27,TRBD1,ASSYETGGQYGYT
TRBJ2-1,TRBV24-1,-,ATSDLLEQF
TRBJ2-7,TRBV9,-,ASSVAGLSYEQY